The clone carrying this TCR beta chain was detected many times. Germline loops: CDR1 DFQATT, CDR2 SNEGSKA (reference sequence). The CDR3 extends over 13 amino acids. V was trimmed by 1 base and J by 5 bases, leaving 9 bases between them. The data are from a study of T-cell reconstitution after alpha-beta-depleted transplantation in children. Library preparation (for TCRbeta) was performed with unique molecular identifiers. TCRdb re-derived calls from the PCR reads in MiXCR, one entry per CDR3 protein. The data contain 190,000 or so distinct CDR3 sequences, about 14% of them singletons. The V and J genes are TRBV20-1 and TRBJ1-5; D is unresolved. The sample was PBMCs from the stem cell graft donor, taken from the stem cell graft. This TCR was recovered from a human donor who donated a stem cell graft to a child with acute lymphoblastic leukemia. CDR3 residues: CSARVGRDQPQHF. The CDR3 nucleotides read TGCAGTGCTAGAGTCGGACGGGATCAGCCCCAGCATTTT.